One and the same sample provided the 27 T cell receptor beta chains below, sequenced in a study of molecular identifiers for immune sequencing clone quantification. From the PCR reads, TCRdb called clonotypes with MiXCR, one entry per CDR3 protein. In the table there are some 580,000 distinct CDR3 sequences, 25% of which are singletons. Material: naive CD8+ T cells from blood, with Jurkat cell RNA spiked in. The subset here: FACS-sorted CD8+CD4-CCR7+CD45RA+ naive T cells. The receptors originated from a human donor in good health. Some libraries in this study had Jurkat cell RNA spiked in.

This clonotype was seen only a few times. This rearrangement joins TRBV18 to TRBJ2-1; D call uncertain. This CDR3 comprises 15 residues. V was cut by 6 bases and J by 3 bases, with 15 bases left in between. Germline CDR1 KGHSH, CDR2 LQKENI. The CDR3 nucleotides are TGTGCCAGCTCGCCCATGCCCCAAGACTACAATGAGCAGTTCTTC. Translated: CASSPMPQDYNEQFF.

About this clonotype: This may be a read error, as it is one base from a much larger clone. This chain joins TRBV2 and TRBJ2-7; D remains ambiguous. The CDR3 runs to 14 residues. Per germline, CDR1 SNHLY and CDR2 FYNNEI. The CDR3 nucleotides read TGTGCCAGCAGTGAGATAACGCCGCCCTACGGGCAGTACTTC. It codes for CASSEITPPYGQYF.

Details on this clonotype: Being one base from a much bigger clone, this may be a read error. The chain is built from TRBV7-2 and TRBJ1-1, with D possibly being TRBD1 (5 bases). The germline V gene encodes CDR1 SGHTA and CDR2 FQGNSA. The CDR3 extends over 15 amino acids. The CDR3 coding sequence is TGTCCCAGCAGCTCGCCGGGACGGATGAACACTGAAGCTTTCTTT. Amino acids: CPSSSPGRMNTEAFF.

This clonotype was seen at least ten times. This chain links TRBV24-1 with TRBJ2-1, with D maybe TRBD2 (6 bases). Germline loops: CDR1 KGHDR, CDR2 SFDVKD. The CDR3 is 15 amino acids. V gave up 3 bases and J gave up 3 bases, with 11 bases separating them. The CDR3 bases are TGTGCCACCAGTGATACAGGACTAAACTACAATGAGCAGTTCTTC. Protein: CATSDTGLNYNEQFF.

The chain has TRBV19 and TRBJ2-7; the D call may be TRBD1 or TRBD2 (7 bases each). The CDR3 extends over 14 amino acids. The germline V gene has CDR1 LNHDA and CDR2 SQIVND (reference sequence). V was pared by 6 bases and J by 3 bases, with 15 bases between. CDR3 bases: TGTGCCAGTAGCGCGGCAGGGGGGGACTACGAGCAGTACTTC. It codes for CASSAAGGDYEQYF. Full variable domain (outside the CDR3, taken from reference TRBV19 and TRBJ2-7): DGGITQSPKYLFRKEGQNVTLSCEQNLNHDAMYWYRQDPGQGLRLIYYSQIVNDFQKGDIAEGYSVSREKKESFPLTVTSAQKNPTAFYLCASSAAGGDYEQYFGPGTRLTVT.

This clonotype was counted only a few times. V gene TRBV7-9 combines with J gene TRBJ2-4; 10 nucleotides align to TRBD2. Trimming took 0 bases from V and 3 from J; bases not matched to a gene: 14. Per germline, CDR1 SEHNR and CDR2 FQNEAQ (reference sequence). The CDR3 length is 20 residues. CDR3 DNA: TGTGCCAGCAGCTTAGCGCTTTATACTAGCGGGACTAAATTCAAAAACATTCAGTACTTC. Translated: CASSLALYTSGTKFKNIQYF.

For this clonotype: Mismatch with germline at one junction end may stem from a read error. The rearrangement links TRBV2 to TRBJ1-1; unclear D gene. The CDR3 sequence is 12 residues long. Per the germline V gene, CDR1 is SNHLY and CDR2 is FYNNEI. CDR3 sequence: CAGSDWTLEAFF. The CDR3 nucleotides read TGTGCCGGCAGTGATTGGACTCTAGAAGCTTTCTTT.

This rearrangement joins TRBV2 to TRBJ2-7, with D possibly TRBD2 on 6 matching bases. Germline CDR1 and CDR2: SNHLY and FYNNEI. The CDR3 totals 15 residues. The V and J ends lost 1 base and 3 bases respectively, with 13 bases between them. The CDR3: CASSEDGGLYYEQYF. Here the CDR3 DNA reads TGTGCCAGCAGTGAAGATGGGGGGTTGTACTACGAGCAGTACTTC.

This clonotype has more than one count but fewer than ten. CDR3 coding DNA: TGTGCCAGCAGTTTCTCGATGGGCGACAATGAGCAGTTCTTC. It encodes CASSFSMGDNEQFF. V is TRBV6-2 or TRBV6-3 and J is TRBJ2-1; D is uncertain. Per the germline V gene, CDR1 is MNHEY and CDR2 is SVGEGT. This CDR3 is 14 amino acids long. Trimming stripped 4 bases from V and 5 bases from J, with 12 bases between.

This clonotype was counted only a few times. The chain uses TRBV19 and TRBJ2-3; possible D gene TRBD1, 6 bases. V was trimmed by 5 bases and J by 4 bases, leaving 25 bases between them. Germline CDR1 is LNHDA and CDR2 is SQIVND (reference sequence). CDR3 size: 18 residues. CDR3 in DNA: TGTGCCAGTAGTCCCGACAGGCAAGAACCCCTTAGGGCAGATACGCAGTATTTT. Translating it yields CASSPDRQEPLRADTQYF.

This clonotype has only a few counts. The CDR3 spells CASSFRDATYEQYF. CDR3 DNA: TGTGCCAGCAGCTTCAGGGACGCTACCTACGAGCAGTACTTC. The chain employs TRBV9 and TRBJ2-7; D tentatively reads TRBD1 or TRBD2 (5 bases each). The germline CDR1 and CDR2 sequences are SGDLS and YYNGEE. CDR3 length: 14 amino acids. V was clipped by 4 bases and J by 2 bases, with 13 bases between them.

With regard to this clonotype: Here the CDR3 omits its conserved ending phenylalanine or tryptophan, so a read error is the likely source. This chain joins TRBV28 and TRBJ2-5; 7 bases agree with TRBD2. This CDR3 has 13 residues. V lost 1 base, J lost 5 bases, and 1 base stayed unmatched. Germline assignment: CDR1 MDHEN and CDR2 SYDVKM. The CDR3 protein is CASSLSGGETQYS. Here the CDR3 DNA reads TGTGCCAGCAGTTTATCCGGGGGGGAGACCCAGTACTCC.

This clonotype was counted a single time. The chain recombines TRBV14 with TRBJ2-1; 7 positions match TRBD2. After removal of 1 base from V and 8 bases from J, the junction contained 8 bases not matched to a gene. The germline gives CDR1 SGHDN, CDR2 FVKESK. This CDR3 has 15 residues. The DNA for the CDR3 is TGTGCCAGCAGCCAAGTAGCGGGTTCCGTGGATGAGCAGTTCTTC. This encodes CASSQVAGSVDEQFF.

This clonotype has ten or more counts. This chain uses TRBV29-1 with TRBJ2-2; no clear D gene. Germline V CDR1 and CDR2: SQVTM, ANQGSEA. V shed 7 bases and J shed 4 bases, with 13 bases lying between them. The CDR3 is 13 amino acids. CDR3 sequence reads: CSAKTASTGELFF. CDR3 nucleotides: TGCAGCGCCAAAACAGCGAGCACCGGGGAGCTGTTTTTT.

This clonotype was counted only a few times. J is TRBJ2-1 and V is TRBV4-3; D is perhaps TRBD2 (6 bases). CDR1 and CDR2 from the germline V gene are LGHNA and YSLEER. V was clipped by 4 bases and J by 5 bases, with 12 bases between them. The CDR3 contains 14 residues. CDR3: CASSPSTGDNEQFF. The CDR3 coding sequence is TGCGCCAGCAGCCCTTCGACGGGGGACAATGAGCAGTTCTTC.

This clonotype showed up many times. The chain is built from TRBV12-3 or TRBV12-4 and TRBJ2-7; 8 bases fit TRBD1. This CDR3 spans 14 amino acids. The ends lost 4 bases at V and 3 bases at J; junction bases unmatched: 5. For the CDR3, the DNA is TGTGCCAGCAGTTCGACAGGGGCGGACTACGAGCAGTACTTC. This codes for CASSSTGADYEQYF.

This clonotype was seen at least ten times. The V gene is TRBV7-9, the J gene TRBJ2-2, with D hard to call. This CDR3 spans 12 amino acids. The germline V gene encodes CDR1 SEHNR and CDR2 FQNEAQ (reference sequence). V dropped 1 base and J dropped 7 bases, with 4 bases sitting between them. Here the CDR3 DNA reads TGTGCCAGCAGCTTAGGAGACGGGGAGCTGTTTTTT. Translated: CASSLGDGELFF.

V and J are TRBV12-3 or TRBV12-4 and TRBJ2-7, with TRBD1 matching over 9 bases. Unmatched junction bases numbered 11, after V lost 7 bases and J lost 7 bases. CDR3 length: 14 residues. The CDR3 reads CASNFGQGNREQYF. The CDR3 coding sequence is TGTGCCAGCAATTTCGGACAGGGGAATAGGGAGCAGTACTTC.

V usage is TRBV5-4 and J usage is TRBJ2-3, with 11 bases matching TRBD1. In germline, CDR1 is SGHNT, CDR2 YYREEE (reference sequence). V trimming: 5 bases; J trimming: 5 bases; junction bases outside the gene matches: 13. The CDR3 length is 17 residues. CDR3: CASRPELGQGDGDTQYF. The DNA for the CDR3 is TGTGCCAGCAGGCCCGAACTGGGACAGGGGGATGGAGATACGCAGTATTTT.

As regards this clonotype: A read error may account for a junction end that differs from germline. The chain is built from TRBV28 and TRBJ2-1; D possibly corresponds to TRBD1 (5 bases). Per the germline V gene, CDR1 is MDHEN and CDR2 is SYDVKM. The CDR3 runs to 15 residues. The CDR3 loop reads CVSRQGPSSYNEQFF. The CDR3 nucleotides are TGTGTCAGCAGGCAGGGCCCGAGCTCCTACAATGAGCAGTTCTTC.

The chain combines TRBV7-9 with TRBJ2-7; D ambiguous. V lost 5 bases, J lost 5 bases, and 22 bases lay in between. CDR1 is SEHNR, CDR2 FQNEAQ, per germline (reference sequence). This CDR3 is 16 amino acids long. Here the CDR3 DNA reads TGTGCCAGCAGCAGACCCGGTGAATGGCTATCGGACGAGCAGTACTTC. Protein product: CASSRPGEWLSDEQYF.

The genes are TRBV2 and TRBJ2-2; 8 bases map to TRBD1. Per the germline V gene, CDR1 is SNHLY and CDR2 is FYNNEI. This CDR3 is 14 amino acids long. Trimming took 10 bases from V and 1 from J; bases not matched to a gene: 5. CDR3 nucleotide sequence: TGTGCCACGATTGGACAGGGGAACACCGGGGAGCTGTTTTTT. Its protein product is CATIGQGNTGELFF.

This clonotype was recorded at least ten times. The CDR3 DNA reads TGTGCCAGCAGGGACGGGAGGGGCACTGAAGCTTTCTTT. Amino acid sequence: CASRDGRGTEAFF. This chain joins TRBV5-4 and TRBJ1-1, with D possibly matching TRBD1 (5 bases). Germline assignment: CDR1 SGHNT and CDR2 YYREEE (reference sequence). CDR3 length: 13 residues. V lost 5 bases, J lost 4 bases, and 12 bases lay in between.

The chain is built from TRBV19 and TRBJ2-1, with TRBD2 as a possible D gene (5 bases). In germline, CDR1 is LNHDA, CDR2 SQIVND (reference sequence). The CDR3 contains 14 residues. V was cut by 3 bases and J by 6 bases, with 12 bases left in between. DNA of the CDR3: TGTGCCAGTAGTATCCCCCCTAGCCCCAATGAGCAGTTCTTC. As protein: CASSIPPSPNEQFF.

Of note for this clonotype: Here the CDR3 omits its conserved ending phenylalanine or tryptophan, so a read error is the likely source. The rearrangement uses TRBV27 and TRBJ1-1, with 7 bases that match TRBD1. The V gene end was trimmed by 6 bases and the J gene end by 4 bases; junction bases not matched to a gene: 8. This CDR3 region has 14 residues. In germline, CDR1 is MNHEY, CDR2 SMNVEV (reference sequence). The CDR3 loop is CASSPLTGFTEAFL. CDR3 in DNA: TGTGCCAGCAGCCCCTTGACAGGGTTCACTGAAGCTTTCCTT.

V is TRBV20-1 and J is TRBJ2-1; 7 bases agree with TRBD2. V was clipped by 0 bases and J by 4 bases; unmatched bases: 6. CDR3 length: 15 amino acids. Per the germline V gene, CDR1 is DFQATT and CDR2 is SNEGSKA (reference sequence). CDR3 residues: CSARDKSGDYNEQFF. For the CDR3, the DNA is TGCAGTGCTAGAGATAAGAGCGGGGATTACAATGAGCAGTTCTTC.

A note on this clonotype: A much larger clone lies one base from this, so it may be a read error. This CDR3 fails to terminate in the conserved phenylalanine or tryptophan, so it likely reflects a read error. The chain recombines TRBV6-1 with TRBJ2-3; no clear D gene. From germline, CDR1 is MNHNS and CDR2 SASEGT. This CDR3 is 11 amino acids long. The V end was cut by 3 bases, the J end by 6 bases, with 4 bases between. The CDR3 sequence is CASSEDDTQYY. In DNA form, the CDR3 reads TGTGCCAGCAGTGAGGATGATACGCAGTATTAT.